These T cell receptor beta chains were read from a single sample in a study of neurological immune-mediated disorders. TCRdb passed the 5' RACE reads through MiXCR, listing each CDR3 protein once. This table has some 60,000 distinct CDR3 sequences, under 5.5% appearing once. Input material: PBMCs. Receptors originate from a woman aged 50 to 60 with multiple sclerosis. The CDR3 runs from the conserved cysteine through the conserved F or W. D genes are given only for firm matches. The listing skips clone size in some rows; elsewhere it reads once, few, many or a size class.

>many|NA|TRBJ2-7|TRBV20-1
CSARVGAFSSYEQYF
TGCAGTGCTAGAGTGGGGGCTTTTAGCTCCTACGAGCAGTACTTC
>few|NA|TRBJ2-5|TRBV20-1
CSASLGETQYF
TGCAGTGCTAGTCTCGGGGAGACCCAGTACTTC
>many|NA|TRBJ1-2|TRBV28
CASSSWGSEYGYTF
TGTGCCAGCAGTTCTTGGGGGTCTGAATATGGCTACACCTTC
>many|NA|TRBJ2-2|TRBV29-1
CSVLFTGELFF
TGCAGCGTCCTTTTCACCGGGGAGCTGTTTTTT
>few|NA|TRBJ1-4|TRBV4-3
CASSQATARGNEKLFF
TGCGCCAGCAGCCAAGCGACAGCCCGTGGCAATGAAAAACTGTTTTTT
>many|TRBD2|TRBJ2-2|TRBV5-1
CASSGTSTGELFF
TGCGCCAGCAGCGGGACTAGCACCGGGGAGCTGTTTTTT
>many|NA|TRBJ1-5|TRBV28
CASFRGSSNQPQHF
TGTGCCTCCTTTAGGGGTTCCAGCAATCAGCCCCAGCATTTT
>many|TRBD2|TRBJ2-5|TRBV3-1
CASSQGLAGTQYF
TGTGCCAGCAGCCAGGGGCTAGCGGGGACCCAGTACTTC
>many|NA|TRBJ2-3|TRBV3-1
CASSLGPTQYF
TGTGCCAGCAGCCTGGGACCGACGCAGTATTTT
>many|NA|TRBJ2-2|TRBV29-1
CSVHSPAQANTGELFF
TGCAGCGTTCACTCTCCAGCTCAAGCGAACACCGGGGAGCTGTTTTTT
>few|NA|TRBJ1-1|TRBV12-3/TRBV12-4
CASSFALYRLNTEAFF
TGTGCCAGCAGTTTTGCTCTCTACAGGCTGAACACTGAAGCTTTCTTT
>many|NA|TRBJ1-1|TRBV4-3
CASSTGRGWTEAFF
TGCGCCAGCAGCACAGGCAGGGGTTGGACTGAAGCTTTCTTT
>many|TRBD2|TRBJ2-3|TRBV12-3/TRBV12-4
CASSLRQRGVGDTQYF
TGTGCCAGCAGTTTAAGACAGCGGGGGGTTGGAGATACGCAGTATTTT
>many|NA|TRBJ1-6|TRBV5-5
CASREGFSYNSPLNF
TGTGCCAGCAGAGAGGGGTTCTCCTATAATTCACCCCTCAACTTT
>many|NA|TRBJ1-6|TRBV7-6
CASSLRGGNSPLHF
TGTGCCAGCAGCTTACGGGGTGGGAATTCACCCCTCCACTTT
>many|NA|TRBJ2-2|TRBV5-1
CASTPTGQNTGELFF
TGCGCCAGCACCCCTACAGGGCAGAACACCGGGGAGCTGTTTTTT
>many|NA|TRBJ1-6|TRBV7-3
CASSLKGGFNSPLNF
TGTGCCAGCAGCTTAAAGGGAGGGTTCAATTCACCCCTCAACTTT
>many|TRBD2|TRBJ2-6|TRBV5-1
CASSLSGGGSGANVLTF
TGCGCCAGCAGCTTGAGCGGGGGGGGCTCTGGGGCCAACGTCCTGACTTTC
>many|NA|TRBJ1-2|TRBV20-1
CSANPVGGRANYGYTF
TGCAGTGCTAACCCTGTCGGGGGGAGGGCTAACTATGGCTACACCTTC
>many|NA|TRBJ2-3|TRBV7-3
CASSPGVGATDTQYF
TGTGCCAGCAGCCCCGGGGTGGGGGCAACAGATACGCAGTATTTT
>many|NA|TRBJ1-5|TRBV7-2
CASSLDRNNQPQHF
TGTGCCAGCAGCTTAGACAGGAACAATCAGCCCCAGCATTTT
>many|NA|TRBJ2-3|TRBV7-9
CASSLSREPDTQYF
TGTGCCAGCAGCCTCTCACGGGAGCCAGATACGCAGTATTTT
>many|NA|TRBJ2-1|TRBV7-9
CASALTLSQNNEQFF
TGTGCCAGCGCCCTCACCTTGTCCCAGAACAATGAGCAGTTCTTC
>NA|TRBD2|TRBJ2-1|TRBV14
CASSQLLAGSYNEQFF
TGTGCCAGCAGCCAACTACTAGCGGGGTCGTACAATGAGCAGTTCTTC
>NA|NA|TRBJ1-1|TRBV7-2
CASSLYGTEAFF
TGTGCCAGCAGCTTGTACGGCACTGAAGCTTTCTTT
>many|NA|TRBJ1-2|TRBV27
CASSLSILGGYTF
TGTGCCAGCAGTTTATCGATCCTTGGGGGCTACACCTTC
>many|NA|TRBJ1-3|TRBV20-1
CSAREGGNTIYF
TGCAGTGCTAGAGAGGGCGGAAACACCATATATTTT
>many|NA|TRBJ1-1|TRBV20-1
CSARLYRTSNTEAFF
TGCAGTGCTAGATTATACCGGACATCGAACACTGAAGCTTTCTTT
>few|TRBD2|TRBJ2-3|TRBV10-2
CASSKLAGGPTDTQYF
TGCGCCAGCAGTAAATTAGCGGGGGGGCCCACAGATACGCAGTATTTT
>many|NA|TRBJ1-1|TRBV5-1
CASSLGGGFPEAFF
TGCGCCAGCAGCTTGGGCGGGGGTTTCCCTGAAGCTTTCTTT
>few|TRBD1|TRBJ1-3|TRBV5-1
CASSLGQGTSGNTIYF
TGCGCCAGCAGCTTGGGACAGGGGACCTCTGGAAACACCATATATTTT